This T cell receptor (beta chain) was captured by sequencing in a study of CD8+ T cells in alopecia areata. Overall study: Patients remained on tofacitinib for 6 to 18 months and then went 6 months without it. Study outcomes and limitations: Especially in alopecia totalis/universalis, lesional scalp showed greater clonality than normal scalp did. Sequencing of scalp samples also includes resident alphabeta T cells from normal skin.

RNA, once extracted, was reverse transcribed into cDNA for use as the sequencing template. Produced via immunoSEQ multiplex PCR; TCRdb's table is partial and in-frame only. The sample consists of approximately 180,000 clones, just over 65% of them appearing once. A remark on this clone: Its antigen is not identified.

Lesional scalp punch biopsies and peripheral blood were collected from alopecia areata patients. CDR1 and CDR2 from the germline V gene are SGHRS and YFSETQ. Trimming pared 2 bases from V and 4 bases from J, leaving 10 bases between. This CDR3 comprises 13 residues. This specimen was CD8+ T cells sorted from blood, taken at week 0. The gene calls are TRBV5-1 and TRBJ2-7; TRBD2 might be the D (5 bases). The receptor was isolated from a human donor with alopecia areata. DNA of the CDR3: TGCGCCAGCAGCTTCACTTCGGGGTACGAGCAGTACTTC. Protein: CASSFTSGYEQYF.